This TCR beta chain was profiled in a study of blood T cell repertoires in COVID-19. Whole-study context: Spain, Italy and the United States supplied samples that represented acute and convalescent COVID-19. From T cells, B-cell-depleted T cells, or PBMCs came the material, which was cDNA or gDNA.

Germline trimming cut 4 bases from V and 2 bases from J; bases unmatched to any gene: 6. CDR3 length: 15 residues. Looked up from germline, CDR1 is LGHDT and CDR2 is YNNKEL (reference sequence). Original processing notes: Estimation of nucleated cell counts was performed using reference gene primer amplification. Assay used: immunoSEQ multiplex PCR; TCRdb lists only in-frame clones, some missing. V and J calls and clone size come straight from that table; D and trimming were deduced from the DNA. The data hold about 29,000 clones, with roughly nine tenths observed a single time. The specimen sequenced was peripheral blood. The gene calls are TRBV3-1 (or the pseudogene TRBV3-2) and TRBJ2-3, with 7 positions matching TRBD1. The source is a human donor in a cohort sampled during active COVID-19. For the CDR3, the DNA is TGTGCCAGCAGCCTACAGGGGACCTACACAGATACGCAGTATTTT. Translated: CASSLQGTYTDTQYF.